The 25 T cell receptor beta chains reported below all come from one sample, sequenced in a study of T cell repertoires in cytomegalovirus infection. One entry per CDR3 protein results from TCRdb running MiXCR on the reads. The sample contains roughly 180,000 distinct CDR3 sequences, about 18% of which appear only once. The specimen was CD8+ T cells from PBMCs. Source of these receptors: a human donor in good health (CMV status not recorded). Some clones in this sample may be carry-over from other donors' samples.

This clonotype was found a few times. This rearrangement joins TRBV14 to TRBJ2-7; no clear D gene. This CDR3 comprises 14 residues. With 0 bases removed from V and 6 bases from J, the gap between germline ends came to 12 bases. Germline V lookup: CDR1 SGHDN, CDR2 FVKESK. The CDR3 DNA reads as TGTGCCAGCAGCCAAGAAAGCCGGAGAGGCGAGCAGTACTTC. Encoded protein: CASSQESRRGEQYF. The whole variable domain, remainder taken from reference TRBV14 and TRBJ2-7, is EAGVTQFPSHSVIEKGQTVTLRCDPISGHDNLYWYRRVMGKEIKFLLHFVKESKQDESGMPNNRFLAERTGGTYSTLKVQPAELEDSGVYFCASSQESRRGEQYFGPGTRLTVT.

This clonotype was picked up one time. The CDR3 is CAGLPGGDTQYF. CDR3 bases: TGTGCCGGACTACCCGGGGGGGATACGCAGTATTTT. The chain links TRBV2 to TRBJ2-3; TRBD2 agrees at 7 bases. V lost 11 bases, J lost 6 bases, and 8 bases stayed unmatched. The germline gives CDR1 SNHLY, CDR2 FYNNEI. The CDR3 consists of 12 residues.

The sample holds many counts of this clonotype. The V and J genes are TRBV28 and TRBJ1-5; perhaps TRBD1 as D (5 bases). Trimming pared 5 bases from V and 0 bases from J, leaving 26 bases between. This CDR3 region has 20 residues. The germline V gene encodes CDR1 MDHEN and CDR2 SYDVKM. The CDR3 reads CASSGHSEGSSEYSNQPQHF. The CDR3 coding sequence is TGTGCCAGCAGTGGACACAGCGAAGGGTCTTCTGAGTATAGCAATCAGCCCCAGCATTTT. Full variable domain (outside the CDR3, taken from reference TRBV28 and TRBJ1-5): DVKVTQSSRYLVKRTGEKVFLECVQDMDHENMFWYRQDPGLGLRLIYFSYDVKMKEKGDIPEGYSVSREKKERFSLILESASTNQTSMYLCASSGHSEGSSEYSNQPQHFGDGTRLSIL.

This clonotype turned up a few times. The V gene is TRBV28, the J gene TRBJ1-1, with 7 bases aligning to TRBD1. The length of the CDR3 is 15 residues. The germline gives CDR1 MDHEN, CDR2 SYDVKM. The junction had 12 bases not matched to a gene; V was cut back by 4 bases and J by 7 bases. CDR3 loop: CASSSRNRDSLEAFF. CDR3 coding DNA: TGTGCCAGCAGTTCCCGTAACCGGGACAGCCTTGAAGCTTTCTTT.

This rearrangement joins TRBV7-9 to TRBJ2-1, with D possibly matching TRBD2 (7 bases). CDR3 length: 14 amino acids. Germline CDR1 and CDR2: SEHNR and FQNEAQ (reference sequence). V lost 5 bases and J lost 2, with 10 bases in between. The CDR3 coding sequence is TGTGCCAGCAGCGTCGGGGGGCCCTACAATGAGCAGTTCTTC. It specifies CASSVGGPYNEQFF.

The table lists this clonotype with a few counts. The J gene is TRBJ2-7, the V gene TRBV7-9; weak D call: TRBD2 (6 bases). The germline gives CDR1 SEHNR, CDR2 FQNEAQ (reference sequence). CDR3 size: 14 residues. The V gene lost 7 bases and the J gene lost 7 bases, with 20 bases spanning the gap. The CDR3 region is CASTRGGDSREQYF. For the CDR3, the DNA is TGTGCCAGCACCCGTGGTGGGGACTCGCGGGAGCAGTACTTC.

This clonotype appeared a few times. This chain connects TRBV6-2 or TRBV6-3 to TRBJ1-1; no firm D call. V shed 6 bases and J shed 0 bases, with 14 bases lying between them. Germline V gene sequence: CDR1 MNHEY, CDR2 SVGEGT. CDR3 length: 15 residues. CDR3: CASSPLDPVNTEAFF. The CDR3 coding sequence is TGTGCCAGCAGCCCACTTGATCCGGTGAACACTGAAGCTTTCTTT.

This clonotype was counted only a few times. The rearrangement joins TRBV28 to TRBJ2-7; D may be TRBD1 (6 bases). Deletions cut 4 bases from V and 2 bases from J, with 12 bases between. Germline V gene lookup returns CDR1 MDHEN and CDR2 SYDVKM. The CDR3 length is 14 residues. CDR3 amino acids: CASSSRQAPYEQYF. The CDR3 coding sequence is TGTGCCAGCAGTTCAAGACAGGCCCCCTACGAGCAGTACTTC.

This clonotype was seen only a few times. The J gene is TRBJ2-1, the V gene TRBV7-2; D gene ambiguous. CDR3 length equals 15 residues. V dropped 1 base and J dropped 0 bases, with 7 bases sitting between them. Germline CDR1 and CDR2: SGHTA and FQGNSA. The CDR3 is CASSLDPGSYNEQFF. In DNA, the CDR3 is TGTGCCAGCAGCTTAGACCCCGGCTCCTACAATGAGCAGTTCTTC.

The chain links TRBV9 to TRBJ2-4; unclear D gene. Looked up from germline, CDR1 is SGDLS and CDR2 is YYNGEE. Between the trimmed V and J ends, which lost 0 bases and 1 base, there was a span of 5 bases. CDR3 size: 14 residues. For the CDR3, the DNA is TGTGCCAGCAGCGTAGACGCGGCCAAAAACATTCAGTACTTC. Translation gives CASSVDAAKNIQYF.

The rearrangement links TRBV7-9 to TRBJ2-7; D might be TRBD1 (5 bases). CDR1 is SEHNR, CDR2 FQNEAQ, per germline (reference sequence). V was shortened by 5 bases and J by 5 bases, with 16 bases between the two germline ends. The CDR3 has 14 amino acids. The DNA for the CDR3 is TGTGCCAGCAGCCCCAGGCAGGGCTGGGACGAGCAGTACTTC. It codes for CASSPRQGWDEQYF.

The chain is built from TRBV7-9 and TRBJ1-2; 11 bases map to TRBD1. This CDR3 is 15 amino acids long. From germline, CDR1 is SEHNR and CDR2 FQNEAQ (reference sequence). V was pared by 2 bases and J by 2 bases, with 1 base of the junction left unmatched. The DNA of the CDR3 is TGTGCCAGCAGCTTAAGGGACAGGGGGAACTATGGCTACACCTTC. This gives the protein CASSLRDRGNYGYTF.

This clonotype was seen only a few times. The chain employs TRBV20-1 and TRBJ1-6, with D unresolved. CDR1 DFQATT and CDR2 SNEGSKA come from the germline V gene (reference sequence). V shed 6 bases and J shed 7 bases, with 16 bases lying between them. The CDR3 length is 14 residues. The DNA for the CDR3 is TGCAGTGCCCAGATCCGGCAGGCGAATTCACCCCTCCACTTT. Protein: CSAQIRQANSPLHF.

The gene calls are TRBV15 and TRBJ1-5, with D possibly TRBD1 on 5 matching bases. CDR3 size: 14 residues. Trimming took 6 bases from V and 1 from J, leaving 10 bases between them. Germline V lookup: CDR1 LNHNV, CDR2 YYDKDF (reference sequence). This chain's CDR3 is CATRVGGSNQPQHF. The CDR3 DNA is TGTGCCACCAGGGTCGGGGGGAGCAATCAGCCCCAGCATTTT.

This clonotype appeared a few times. V usage is TRBV2 and J usage is TRBJ2-2; D is uncertain. CDR3 length: 15 residues. Germline-derived CDR1 and CDR2 are SNHLY and FYNNEI. V was clipped by 10 bases and J by 2 bases, with 17 bases between them. The CDR3: CATLKGGGNTGELFF. In DNA, the CDR3 is TGTGCCACCCTCAAGGGCGGCGGAAACACCGGGGAGCTGTTTTTT.

This clonotype was seen only a few times. The rearrangement uses TRBV12-3 or TRBV12-4 and TRBJ1-1; tentatively, D is TRBD1 (6 bases). The V gene lost 2 bases and the J gene lost 4 bases, with 8 bases spanning the gap. This CDR3 contains 13 residues. The CDR3 nucleotides read TGTGCCAGCAGTTTACGGACAGTCACTGAAGCTTTCTTT. Its protein product is CASSLRTVTEAFF.

This clonotype has more than one count but fewer than ten. The V gene is TRBV5-1, the J gene TRBJ2-7; no definite D call. Germline V lookup: CDR1 SGHRS, CDR2 YFSETQ. The V end was cut by 0 bases, the J end by 0 bases, with 10 bases between. The CDR3 loop spans 15 amino acids. The CDR3 sequence is CASSLGLTDSYEQYF. DNA for the CDR3: TGCGCCAGCAGCTTGGGCCTTACAGACTCCTACGAGCAGTACTTC. Full variable domain (rest looked up from reference TRBV5-1 and TRBJ2-7): KAGVTQTPRYLIKTRGQQVTLSCSPISGHRSVSWYQQTPGQGLQFLFEYFSETQRNKGNFPGRFSGRQFSNSRSEMNVSTLELGDSALYLCASSLGLTDSYEQYFGPGTRLTVT.

V gene TRBV12-3 or TRBV12-4 combines with J gene TRBJ2-3; unclear D gene. V was cut by 6 bases and J by 0 bases, with 13 bases left in between. The CDR3 runs to 15 residues. The CDR3 reads CASSHVPESTDTQYF. The CDR3 region has the DNA TGTGCCAGCAGCCATGTGCCAGAGAGCACAGATACGCAGTATTTT.

This clonotype was counted between two and nine times. V usage is TRBV7-2 and J usage is TRBJ1-2; D gene unclear. This CDR3 is 11 amino acids long. Germline V CDR1 and CDR2: SGHTA, FQGNSA. The ends were cut back, 7 bases at V and 3 bases at J, with 6 bases in the middle. The CDR3 DNA follows: TGTGCCAGCACGGACGACTATGGCTACACCTTC. It translates to CASTDDYGYTF.

The chain combines TRBV7-8 with TRBJ2-2; 9 positions agree with TRBD2. Germline V gene data show CDR1 as SGHVS and CDR2 as FQNEAQ. With V trimmed by 5 bases and J by 2 bases, 3 bases remained unmatched. The CDR3 consists of 15 residues. Here the CDR3 reads CASSPSGVNTGELFF. The CDR3 DNA follows: TGTGCCAGCAGCCCTAGCGGGGTTAACACCGGGGAGCTGTTTTTT.

The rearrangement links TRBV27 to TRBJ2-7; 7 nucleotides agree with TRBD2. The CDR3 length is 17 residues. V dropped 2 bases and J dropped 6; count of bases not matched to a gene: 16. Germline V gene data show CDR1 as MNHEY and CDR2 as SMNVEV (reference sequence). Here the CDR3 reads CASSLSYREVGIREQYF. DNA for the CDR3: TGTGCCAGCAGTTTAAGTTACCGGGAGGTGGGCATACGCGAGCAGTACTTC.

The chain joins TRBV29-1 to TRBJ2-1; D not certain. The CDR3 spans 16 residues. In germline, CDR1 is SQVTM, CDR2 ANQGSEA. V lost 1 base, J lost 0 bases, and 13 bases lay in between. The CDR3 sequence is CSVEGLKTVSYNEQFF. The CDR3 DNA is TGCAGCGTTGAAGGTTTAAAGACGGTCTCCTACAATGAGCAGTTCTTC.

The gene calls are TRBV29-1 and TRBJ1-1; 7 bases are shared with TRBD1. The V gene's germline CDR1 is SQVTM and CDR2 ANQGSEA. J lost 1 base, V lost 4 bases, and 15 bases had no gene match. The CDR3 has 17 residues. The CDR3 spells CSVGGWTGQRTNTEAFF. CDR3 coding DNA: TGCAGCGTTGGGGGTTGGACAGGCCAAAGAACGAACACTGAAGCTTTCTTT.

The chain has TRBV12-3 or TRBV12-4 and TRBJ1-2; 11 bases align to TRBD1. The CDR3 is 14 residues long. V dropped 3 bases and J dropped 6; count of bases not matched to a gene: 3. CDR3 loop: CASSLDRGQDGYTF. DNA for the CDR3: TGTGCCAGCAGTTTGGACAGGGGGCAGGATGGCTACACCTTC.

This chain connects TRBV4-3 to TRBJ1-2; D is ambiguous. Per the germline V gene, CDR1 is LGHNA and CDR2 is YSLEER. Deletions cut 2 bases from V and 0 bases from J, with 16 bases between. This CDR3 is built from 17 residues. The CDR3 DNA reads TGCGCCAGCAGCCAAAACGTTGGAACACAGCCTAACTATGGCTACACCTTC. It translates to CASSQNVGTQPNYGYTF.